This TCR beta chain was identified in a study of blood T cell repertoires in COVID-19. For the study at large: Acute and convalescent COVID-19 samples came from the United States, Italy and Spain. T cells, B-cell-depleted T cells, or PBMCs supplied cDNA or gDNA.

Per the study methods: Estimation of nucleated cell counts was performed using reference gene primer amplification. Using immunoSEQ multiplex PCR, the repertoire was profiled, and TCRdb retains in-frame clones only, with some absent. V, J and clone size reflect that table, while D and trimming were determined from the DNA. The sample shows over 95,000 clones, about four fifths of them seen only once. The origin of this receptor is a woman in her forties with acute or convalescent COVID-19. Sequenced sample: peripheral blood.

The CDR3 DNA reads as TGTGCCAGCTCAATGGACAGGGAAGAGACCCAGTACTTC. The encoded protein is CASSMDREETQYF. V and J are TRBV18 and TRBJ2-5; TRBD1 matches 8 bases. The CDR3 runs to 13 residues. V lost 5 bases, J lost 3 bases, and 2 bases stayed unmatched. Germline V gene lookup returns CDR1 KGHSH and CDR2 LQKENI.